The 14 T cell receptor beta chains presented below share a single source sample, sequenced in a study of post-analysis software for immune sequencing data. Study-level findings and limits: The five TRBV segments detected at higher frequency in patients than in controls included TRBV5-6, TRBV5-1 and TRBV20-1.

The antigens these receptors bind are not known. Each TCR beta cDNA library carried unique molecular identifiers. TCRdb fed the PCR reads into MiXCR, producing one record per CDR3 protein. In the table there are about 260,000 distinct CDR3 sequences, 35% to 40% of which are singletons. Sequencing was performed on blood. These receptors originate from a girl aged 10-17 years with multiple sclerosis.

This clonotype appeared many times. V is TRBV6-1 and J is TRBJ2-3; 8 positions match TRBD1. In germline, CDR1 is MNHNS, CDR2 SASEGT. This CDR3 region has 16 residues. Losses at the gene ends were 4 bases for V and 3 bases for J; bases not matched to a gene: 9. As DNA, the CDR3 is TGTGCCAGCAGTGCCCCCGCGCAGGGGGCAACAGATACGCAGTATTTT. Translating gives CASSAPAQGATDTQYF.

The chain carries TRBV9 and TRBJ1-1; the D is unclear. Per the germline V gene, CDR1 is SGDLS and CDR2 is YYNGEE. The V end lost 0 bases, the J end lost 2 bases, and 8 bases lay between the germline ends. This CDR3 is built from 14 residues. The DNA of the CDR3 is TGTGCCAGCAGCGTAGATTCAGCCAACACTGAAGCTTTCTTT. It encodes CASSVDSANTEAFF.

This clonotype was counted a few times. With a much larger clone just one base away, this may be a read error. J is TRBJ2-1 and V is TRBV9; 8 positions agree with TRBD2. The CDR3 totals 14 residues. Trimming took 3 bases from V and 4 from J; bases not matched to a gene: 3. CDR1 and CDR2 from the germline V gene are SGDLS and YYNGEE. The CDR3 region is CASSGVAGYNEQFF. CDR3 nucleotides: TGTGCCAGCAGCGGAGTAGCGGGATACAATGAGCAGTTCTTC.

The table lists this clonotype with many counts. The chain employs TRBV5-1 and TRBJ2-3, with D perhaps matching TRBD2 (5 bases). The length of the CDR3 is 14 residues. V gave up 3 bases and J gave up 2 bases, with 10 bases separating them. The germline V gene has CDR1 SGHRS and CDR2 YFSETQ. CDR3 loop: CASSSGLATDTQYF. DNA for the CDR3: TGCGCCAGCAGCTCAGGACTCGCCACAGATACGCAGTATTTT.

This clonotype was counted between two and nine times. This sequence joins TRBV10-1 and TRBJ1-1, with TRBD1 matching 9 bases. The CDR3 loop spans 15 amino acids. J was trimmed by 5 bases and V by 5 bases; bases with no gene match: 9. The germline gives CDR1 WNHNN, CDR2 SYGVQD (reference sequence). This CDR3 reads CASSPKNRGRTEAFF. The CDR3 nucleotides are TGCGCCAGCAGTCCAAAAAACAGGGGGCGAACTGAAGCTTTCTTT.

This clonotype was seen only a few times. One end of the junction is discordant with germline, which a read error may explain. The chain employs TRBV28 and TRBJ1-5; D not certain. CDR3 size: 15 residues. Germline CDR1 and CDR2: MDHEN and SYDVKM. The CDR3 reads CASSPVLGEDQPRHF. The DNA for the CDR3 is TGTGCCAGCAGCCCCGTCCTCGGAGAAGATCAGCCCCGGCATTTT.

This clonotype came up a few times. This may be a read error, as it is one base from a much larger clone. J is TRBJ2-5 and V is TRBV6-6, with 14 bases aligning to TRBD2. Germline CDR1 reads MNHNY; CDR2 reads SVGAGI (reference sequence). This CDR3 has 16 residues. The V gene end was trimmed by 5 bases and the J gene end by 11 bases; junction bases not matched to a gene: 13. The CDR3 reads CASSPPGTSGRGEQYF. The CDR3, as DNA: TGTGCCAGCAGTCCTCCCGGGACTAGCGGGAGAGGTGAGCAGTACTTC.

The gene calls are TRBV5-8 and TRBJ2-4, with 7 bases fitting TRBD1. With V trimmed by 4 bases and J by 15 bases, 10 bases remained unmatched. CDR1 and CDR2 (germline): SGHTS, YDEGEE. The CDR3 runs 12 residues. The CDR3 loop is CASSPDDRALYF. In DNA form, the CDR3 reads TGTGCCAGCAGCCCCGACGACAGGGCCCTGTACTTC. The entire variable domain, with the rest obtained from reference TRBV5-8 and TRBJ2-4, is as follows: EAGVTQSPTHLIKTRGQQATLRCSPISGHTSVYWYQQALGLGLQFLLWYDEGEERNRGNFPPRFSGRQFPNYSSELNVNALELEDSALYLCASSPDDRALYFGAGTRLSVL.

This clonotype has a count of ten or more. J is TRBJ1-1 and V is TRBV12-3 or TRBV12-4; D gene uncertain. CDR3 length equals 12 residues. Trimming cost V 7 bases and J 4 bases, with 10 bases left between them. The CDR3 DNA sequence: TGTGCCAGCACCCGGTCTGGCACTGAAGCTTTCTTT. Translated: CASTRSGTEAFF.

This clonotype was observed many times. The gene calls are TRBV2 and TRBJ2-1; TRBD2 aligns across 11 bases. In germline, CDR1 is SNHLY, CDR2 FYNNEI. CDR3 length: 13 amino acids. With V trimmed by 10 bases and J by 5 bases, 4 bases remained unmatched. The CDR3, as DNA: TGTGCCACCGGGACTAGCGGACACAATGAGCAGTTCTTC. This codes for CATGTSGHNEQFF.

The rearrangement uses TRBV11-1 and TRBJ2-2; 12 bases agree with TRBD1. Germline V CDR1 and CDR2: SGHAT, FQDESV (reference sequence). The CDR3 consists of 16 residues. Trimming took 4 bases from V and 4 from J; bases not matched to a gene: 4. The CDR3, as DNA: TGTGCCAGCAGCTGGGACAGGGGGCGCGGCACCGGGGAGCTGTTTTTT. Its translation is CASSWDRGRGTGELFF.

Notes on this clonotype: A read error is possible here, since a much larger clone lies one base away. The chain carries TRBV5-1 and TRBJ2-1; 11 bases match TRBD2. The germline V gene has CDR1 SGHRS and CDR2 YFSETQ. This CDR3 contains 14 residues. V dropped 3 bases and J dropped 9; count of bases not matched to a gene: 5. The CDR3 sequence is CASSWVAGGSEQFF. The CDR3 DNA reads as TGCGCCAGCAGCTGGGTAGCGGGAGGGAGTGAGCAGTTCTTC.

The gene calls are TRBV20-1 and TRBJ1-4; 7 bases fit TRBD1. CDR1 is DFQATT, CDR2 SNEGSKA, per germline (reference sequence). The CDR3 runs 14 residues. The V gene end was trimmed by 0 bases and the J gene end by 7 bases; junction bases not matched to a gene: 5. In DNA form, the CDR3 reads TGCAGTGCTAGAGATTTCCAGGGGGGTGAAAAACTGTTTTTT. As protein: CSARDFQGGEKLFF.

CDR3 region: CASSLDPSTDTQYF. For the CDR3, the DNA is TGCGCCAGCAGCTTGGACCCTAGCACAGATACGCAGTATTTT. The rearrangement uses TRBV5-1 and TRBJ2-3; D remains unclear. Germline CDR1 and CDR2: SGHRS and YFSETQ. This CDR3 comprises 14 residues. Trimming removed 0 bases at V and 0 bases at J, with 5 bases between.